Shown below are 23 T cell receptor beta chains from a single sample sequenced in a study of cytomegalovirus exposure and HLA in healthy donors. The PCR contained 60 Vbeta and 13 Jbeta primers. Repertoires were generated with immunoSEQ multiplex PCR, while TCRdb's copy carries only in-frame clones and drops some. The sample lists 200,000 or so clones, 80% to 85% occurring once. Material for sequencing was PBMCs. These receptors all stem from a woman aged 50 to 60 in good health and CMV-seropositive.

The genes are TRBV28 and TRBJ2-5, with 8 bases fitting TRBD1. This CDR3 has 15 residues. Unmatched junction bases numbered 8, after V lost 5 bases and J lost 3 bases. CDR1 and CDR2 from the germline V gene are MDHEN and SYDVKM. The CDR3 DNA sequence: TGTGCCAGCAGTCGGACAGGGTTAGGGGAAGAGACCCAGTACTTC. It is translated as CASSRTGLGEETQYF.

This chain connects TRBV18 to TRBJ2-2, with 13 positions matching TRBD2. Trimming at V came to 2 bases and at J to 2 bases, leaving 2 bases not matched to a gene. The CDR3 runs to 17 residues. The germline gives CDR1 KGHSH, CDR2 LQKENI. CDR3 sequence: CASSPGTSGVNTGELFF. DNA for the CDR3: TGTGCCAGCTCACCAGGGACTAGCGGGGTCAACACCGGGGAGCTGTTTTTT. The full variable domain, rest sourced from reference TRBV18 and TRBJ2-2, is NAGVMQNPRHLVRRRGQEARLRCSPMKGHSHVYWYRQLPEEGLKFMVYLQKENIIDESGMPKERFSAEFPKEGPSILRIQQVVRGDSAAYFCASSPGTSGVNTGELFFGEGSRLTVL.

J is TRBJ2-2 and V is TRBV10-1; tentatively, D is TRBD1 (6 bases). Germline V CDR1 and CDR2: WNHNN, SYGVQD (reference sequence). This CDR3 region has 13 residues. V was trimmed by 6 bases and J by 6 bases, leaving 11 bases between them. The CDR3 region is CASRSQGSGELFF. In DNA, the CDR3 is TGCGCCAGCAGATCGCAGGGGTCCGGGGAGCTGTTTTTT.

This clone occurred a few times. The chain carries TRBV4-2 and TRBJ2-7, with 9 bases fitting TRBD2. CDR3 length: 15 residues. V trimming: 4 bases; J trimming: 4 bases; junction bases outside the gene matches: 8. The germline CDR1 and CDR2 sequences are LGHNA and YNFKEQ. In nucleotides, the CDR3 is TGTGCCAGCAGCCTCGGGGATAGCGGGAGTTACGAGCAGTACTTC. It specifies CASSLGDSGSYEQYF.

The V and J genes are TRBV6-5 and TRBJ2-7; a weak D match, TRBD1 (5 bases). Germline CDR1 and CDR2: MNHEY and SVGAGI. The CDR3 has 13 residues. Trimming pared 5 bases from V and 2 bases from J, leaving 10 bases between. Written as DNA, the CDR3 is TGTGCCAGCAGTAGGGGCGGACCCTACGAGCAGTACTTC. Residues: CASSRGGPYEQYF.

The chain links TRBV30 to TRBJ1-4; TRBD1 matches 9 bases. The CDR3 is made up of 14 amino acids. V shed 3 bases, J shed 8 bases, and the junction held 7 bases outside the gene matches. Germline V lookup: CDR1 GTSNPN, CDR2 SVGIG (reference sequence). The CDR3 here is CAWSGTGTWEKLFF. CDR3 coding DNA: TGTGCCTGGAGCGGGACAGGGACTTGGGAAAAACTGTTTTTT.

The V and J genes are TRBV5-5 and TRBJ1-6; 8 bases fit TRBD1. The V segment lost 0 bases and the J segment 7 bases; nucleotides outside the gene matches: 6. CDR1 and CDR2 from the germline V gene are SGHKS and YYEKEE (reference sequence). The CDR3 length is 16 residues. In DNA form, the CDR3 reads TGTGCCAGCAGCTTGGACCTGCAGGGGGCGAATTCACCCCTCCACTTT. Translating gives CASSLDLQGANSPLHF. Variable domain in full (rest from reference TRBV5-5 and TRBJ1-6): DAGVTQSPTHLIKTRGQQVTLRCSPISGHKSVSWYQQVLGQGPQFIFQYYEKEERGRGNFPDRFSARQFPNYSSELNVNALLLGDSALYLCASSLDLQGANSPLHFGNGTRLTVT.

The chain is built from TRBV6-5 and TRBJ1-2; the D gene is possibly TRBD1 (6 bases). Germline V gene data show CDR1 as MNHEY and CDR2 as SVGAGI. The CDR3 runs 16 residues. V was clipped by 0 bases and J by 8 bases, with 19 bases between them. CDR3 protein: CASSYSAGGARGGYTF. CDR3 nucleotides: TGTGCCAGCAGTTACTCGGCGGGGGGGGCCCGGGGGGGCTACACCTTC.

CDR3: CASSSRRGYGANVLTF. DNA of the CDR3: TGTGCCAGTAGTTCTCGGAGGGGATATGGGGCCAACGTCCTGACTTTC. The chain uses TRBV19 and TRBJ2-6; maybe TRBD2 (6 bases). Trimming removed 5 bases at V and 3 bases at J, with 14 bases between. The CDR3 is 16 amino acids. Looked up from germline, CDR1 is LNHDA and CDR2 is SQIVND (reference sequence).

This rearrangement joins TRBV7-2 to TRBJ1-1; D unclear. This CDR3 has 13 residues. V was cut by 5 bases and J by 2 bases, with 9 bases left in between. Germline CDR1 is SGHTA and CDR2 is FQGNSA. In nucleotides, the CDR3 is TGTGCCAGCAGCGTCCGGGGAAACACTGAAGCTTTCTTT. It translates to CASSVRGNTEAFF.

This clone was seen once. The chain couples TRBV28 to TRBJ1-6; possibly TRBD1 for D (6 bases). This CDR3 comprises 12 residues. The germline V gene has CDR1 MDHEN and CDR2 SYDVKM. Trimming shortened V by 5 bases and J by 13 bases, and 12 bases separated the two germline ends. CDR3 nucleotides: TGTGCCAGCAGTGGGACATGGGGTCCCCTCCACTTT. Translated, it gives CASSGTWGPLHF.

The CDR3 region is CASSLGTGHTGELFF. The CDR3 region has the DNA TGTGCCAGCAGCTTGGGGACAGGGCACACCGGGGAGCTGTTTTTT. V usage is TRBV11-2 and J usage is TRBJ2-2, with 9 bases that match TRBD1. Germline trimming cut 3 bases from V and 3 bases from J; bases unmatched to any gene: 2. Germline loops: CDR1 SGHAT, CDR2 FQNNGV. The CDR3 is 15 amino acids.

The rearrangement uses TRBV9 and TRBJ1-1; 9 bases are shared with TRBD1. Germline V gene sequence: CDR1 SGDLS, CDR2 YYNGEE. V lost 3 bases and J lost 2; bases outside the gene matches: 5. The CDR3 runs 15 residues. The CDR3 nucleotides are TGTGCCAGCAGCGCAAGACAGGGGGGAAACACTGAAGCTTTCTTT. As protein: CASSARQGGNTEAFF.

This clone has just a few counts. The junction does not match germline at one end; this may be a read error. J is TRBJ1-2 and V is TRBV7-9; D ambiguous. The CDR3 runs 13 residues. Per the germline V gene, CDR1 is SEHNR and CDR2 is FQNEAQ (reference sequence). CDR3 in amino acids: CSSSEGVNNGYTF. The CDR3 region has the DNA TGTTCCAGCAGCGAGGGAGTCAATAATGGCTACACCTTC.

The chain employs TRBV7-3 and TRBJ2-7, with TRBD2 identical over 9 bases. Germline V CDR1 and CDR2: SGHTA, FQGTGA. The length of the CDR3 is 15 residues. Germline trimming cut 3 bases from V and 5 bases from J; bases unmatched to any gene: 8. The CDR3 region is CASSFGLAGNHEQYF. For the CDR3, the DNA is TGTGCCAGCAGCTTCGGTCTAGCGGGAAACCACGAGCAGTACTTC.

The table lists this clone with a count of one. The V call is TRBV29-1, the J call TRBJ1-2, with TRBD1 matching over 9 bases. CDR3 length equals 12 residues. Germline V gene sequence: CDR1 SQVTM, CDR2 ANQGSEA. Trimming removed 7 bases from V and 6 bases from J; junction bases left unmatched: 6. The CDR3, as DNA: TGCAGCGCTCGGGACAGGGAGAATGGCTACACCTTC. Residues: CSARDRENGYTF.

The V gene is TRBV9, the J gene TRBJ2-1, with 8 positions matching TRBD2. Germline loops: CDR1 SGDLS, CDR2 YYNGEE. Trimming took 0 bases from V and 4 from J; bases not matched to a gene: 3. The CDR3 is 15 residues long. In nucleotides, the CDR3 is TGTGCCAGCAGCGTAGCGGGAGGGGGTTACAATGAGCAGTTCTTC. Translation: CASSVAGGGYNEQFF.

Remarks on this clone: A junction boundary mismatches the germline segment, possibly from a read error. CDR3 residues: CSSSLAGREYTQYF. CDR3 sequence (DNA): TGTTCCAGCAGCCTCGCTGGGCGGGAGTATACGCAGTATTTT. The chain couples TRBV7-9 to TRBJ2-3, with 7 bases aligning to TRBD2. CDR1 is SEHNR, CDR2 FQNEAQ, per germline (reference sequence). The CDR3 has 14 residues.

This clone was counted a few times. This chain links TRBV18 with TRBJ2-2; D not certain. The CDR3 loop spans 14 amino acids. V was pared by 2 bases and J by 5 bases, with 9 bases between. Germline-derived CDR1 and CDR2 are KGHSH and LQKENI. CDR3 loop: CASSPSPNTGELFF. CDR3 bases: TGTGCCAGCTCACCATCCCCCAATACCGGGGAGCTGTTTTTT.

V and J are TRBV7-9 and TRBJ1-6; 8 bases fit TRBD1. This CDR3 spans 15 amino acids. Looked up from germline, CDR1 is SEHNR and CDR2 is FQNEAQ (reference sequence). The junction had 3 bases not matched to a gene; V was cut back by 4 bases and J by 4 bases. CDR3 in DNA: TGTGCCAGCAGCTGGAGACAGGGGTATAATTCACCCCTCCACTTT. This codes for CASSWRQGYNSPLHF. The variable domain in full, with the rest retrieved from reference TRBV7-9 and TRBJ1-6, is DTGVSQNPRHKITKRGQNVTFRCDPISEHNRLYWYRQTLGQGPEFLTYFQNEAQLEKSRLLSDRFSAERPKGSFSTLEIQRTEQGDSAMYLCASSWRQGYNSPLHFGNGTRLTVT.

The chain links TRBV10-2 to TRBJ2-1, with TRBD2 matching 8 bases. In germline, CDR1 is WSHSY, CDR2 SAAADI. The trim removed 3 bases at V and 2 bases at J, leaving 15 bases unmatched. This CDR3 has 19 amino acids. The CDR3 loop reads CASSDGAGGSPVAYNEQFF. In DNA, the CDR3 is TGCGCCAGCAGTGATGGGGCGGGAGGATCACCAGTCGCCTACAATGAGCAGTTCTTC.

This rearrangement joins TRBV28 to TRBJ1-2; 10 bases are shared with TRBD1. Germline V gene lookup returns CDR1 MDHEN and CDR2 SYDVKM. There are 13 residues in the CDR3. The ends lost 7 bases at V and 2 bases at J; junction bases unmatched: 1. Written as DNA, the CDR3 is TGTGCCAGCACGACAGGGGGCAACTATGGCTACACCTTC. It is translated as CASTTGGNYGYTF.

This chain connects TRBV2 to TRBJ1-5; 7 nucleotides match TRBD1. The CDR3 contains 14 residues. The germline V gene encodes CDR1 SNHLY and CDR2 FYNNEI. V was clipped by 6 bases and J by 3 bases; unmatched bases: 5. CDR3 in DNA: TGTGCCAGCAGGCCGACAGGGTTCAATCAGCCCCAGCATTTT. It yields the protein CASRPTGFNQPQHF.